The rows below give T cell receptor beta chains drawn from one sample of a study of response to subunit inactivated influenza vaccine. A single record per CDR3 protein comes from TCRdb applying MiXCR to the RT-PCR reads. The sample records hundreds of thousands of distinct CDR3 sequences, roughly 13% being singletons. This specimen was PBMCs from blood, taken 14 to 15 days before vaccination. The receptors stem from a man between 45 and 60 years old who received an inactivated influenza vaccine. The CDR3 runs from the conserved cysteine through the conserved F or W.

CSAPRASPPYEQYF	TRBJ2-7	TRBV20-1
CASSFLTEAFF	TRBJ1-1	TRBV12-3/TRBV12-4
CASSVAGDRTDTQYF	TRBJ2-3	TRBV11-2
CSAATGALGGELFF	TRBJ1-4	TRBV20-1
CASAQGAAEQYF	TRBJ2-7	TRBV6-2/TRBV6-3
CASGLGHPGMGETQYF	TRBJ2-5	TRBV12-5
CATSKKTGFRADTQYF	TRBJ2-3	TRBV15
CASSLRLAGLGTDTQYF	TRBJ2-3	TRBV6-1
CSARTGNSNTEAFF	TRBJ1-1	TRBV29-1
CASSMYQGGNIQYF	TRBJ2-4	TRBV19
CASSRVQDTQYF	TRBJ2-3	TRBV28
CASSLGFRDSGTNYGYTF	TRBJ1-2	TRBV28
CASSTGLAGGPGEQYF	TRBJ2-7	TRBV12-3/TRBV12-4
CASSRGRAYGYTF	TRBJ1-2	TRBV3-1
CASAGTYQETQYF	TRBJ2-5	TRBV27
CASSQDVRGHTGELFF	TRBJ2-2	TRBV4-1
CASTNWEGATNEKLFF	TRBJ1-4	TRBV2
CASSISLPTQYF	TRBJ2-3	TRBV28
CSASGLAGVTDTQYF	TRBJ2-3	TRBV20-1
CASSLSWTIAAYEQYF	TRBJ2-7	TRBV7-6
CASSAGTAEKLFF	TRBJ1-4	TRBV25-1
CASKGTFEKLFF	TRBJ1-4	TRBV12-3/TRBV12-4
CASSYLVTGEQYF	TRBJ2-7	TRBV6-2/TRBV6-3
CASRHPGLAGTDTQYF	TRBJ2-3	TRBV2
CASSLYGLPYNEQFF	TRBJ2-1	TRBV7-2
CASSGGGLSAGELFF	TRBJ2-2	TRBV5-4
CASRILRGTLQETQYF	TRBJ2-5	TRBV11-2
CASSFGTSGRAADTQYF	TRBJ2-3	TRBV5-1
CASSFPGGFEQYF	TRBJ2-7	TRBV27
CSARGTGLSYEQYF	TRBJ2-7	TRBV20-1
CASTPRTGSTGELFF	TRBJ2-2	TRBV7-9
CSARTGLVGSTDTQYF	TRBJ2-3	TRBV29-1
CARSFATTGVTGYNEQFF	TRBJ2-1	TRBV2
CSARGQTEQYF	TRBJ2-7	TRBV20-1
CSVETADRLYEQYF	TRBJ2-7	TRBV29-1
CASSFQVVGTEAFF	TRBJ1-1	TRBV28
CASSRQALFTDTQYF	TRBJ2-3	TRBV7-9
CGASTNEKLFF	TRBJ1-4	TRBV29-1
CAWSGQGYEQYF	TRBJ2-7	TRBV30
CASSKSTGQETQYF	TRBJ2-5	TRBV5-1
CSVGLETQYF	TRBJ2-5	TRBV29-1
CASSSRDRVETQYF	TRBJ2-5	TRBV11-3
CASNIRPEGEQFF	TRBJ2-1	TRBV6-1
CASSLFTGVQPQHF	TRBJ1-5	TRBV28
CASSPWDSSGANVLTF	TRBJ2-6	TRBV18
CASSSPRGGNEQFF	TRBJ2-1	TRBV5-1
CASSTLAGGPSYNEQFF	TRBJ2-1	TRBV12-3/TRBV12-4
CSVSAPEGSPEKLFF	TRBJ1-4	TRBV29-1